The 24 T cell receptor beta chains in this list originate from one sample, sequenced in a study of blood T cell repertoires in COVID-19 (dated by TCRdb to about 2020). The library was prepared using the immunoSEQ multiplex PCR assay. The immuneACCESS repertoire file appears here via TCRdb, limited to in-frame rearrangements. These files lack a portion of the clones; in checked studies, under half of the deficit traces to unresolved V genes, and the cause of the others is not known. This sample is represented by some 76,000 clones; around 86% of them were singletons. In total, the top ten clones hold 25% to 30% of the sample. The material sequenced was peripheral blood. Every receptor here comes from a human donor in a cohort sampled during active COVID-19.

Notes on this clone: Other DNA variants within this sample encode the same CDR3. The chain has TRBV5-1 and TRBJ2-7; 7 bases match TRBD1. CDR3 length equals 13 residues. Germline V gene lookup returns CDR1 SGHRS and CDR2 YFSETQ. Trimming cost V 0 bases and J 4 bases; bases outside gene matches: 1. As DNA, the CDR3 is TGCGCCAGCAGCTTGGACAGGGGATACGAGCAGTACTTC. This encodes CASSLDRGYEQYF.

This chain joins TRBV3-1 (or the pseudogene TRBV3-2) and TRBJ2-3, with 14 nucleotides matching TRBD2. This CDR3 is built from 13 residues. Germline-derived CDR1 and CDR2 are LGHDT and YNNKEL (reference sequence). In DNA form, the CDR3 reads TGTGGGACTAGCGGGGGGTCGTTAGATACGCAGTATTTT. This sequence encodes CGTSGGSLDTQYF.

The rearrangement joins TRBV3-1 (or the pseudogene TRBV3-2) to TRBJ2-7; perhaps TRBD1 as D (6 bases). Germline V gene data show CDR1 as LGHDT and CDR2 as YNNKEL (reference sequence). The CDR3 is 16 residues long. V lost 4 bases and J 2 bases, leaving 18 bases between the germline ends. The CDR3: CASSRRTGFETYEQYF. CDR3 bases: TGTGCCAGCAGCCGGAGAACAGGGTTTGAGACCTACGAGCAGTACTTC.

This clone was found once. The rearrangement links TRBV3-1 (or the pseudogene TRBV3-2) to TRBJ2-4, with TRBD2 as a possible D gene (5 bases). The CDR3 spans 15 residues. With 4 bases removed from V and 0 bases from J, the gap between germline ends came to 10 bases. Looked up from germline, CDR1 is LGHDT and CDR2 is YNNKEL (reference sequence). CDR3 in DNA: TGTGCCAGCAGCCCACATCGGGGAGCCAAAAACATTCAGTACTTC. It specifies CASSPHRGAKNIQYF.

The CDR3 DNA is TGTGCCAGCAGCGTAGATGGACAGAGGTCGCATTCACCCCTCCACTTT. As protein: CASSVDGQRSHSPLHF. The genes are TRBV9 and TRBJ1-6, with a tentative D call TRBD1 (6 bases). The CDR3 consists of 16 residues. Germline assignment: CDR1 SGDLS and CDR2 YYNGEE. V was pared by 0 bases and J by 8 bases, with 15 bases between.

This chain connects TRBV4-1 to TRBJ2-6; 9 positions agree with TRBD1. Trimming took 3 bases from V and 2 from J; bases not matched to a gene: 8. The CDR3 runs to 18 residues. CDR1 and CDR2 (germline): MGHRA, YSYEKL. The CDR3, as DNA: TGCGCCAGCAGCCAGGCAAAGACAGGGGGACCTGGGGCCAACGTCCTGACTTTC. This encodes CASSQAKTGGPGANVLTF.

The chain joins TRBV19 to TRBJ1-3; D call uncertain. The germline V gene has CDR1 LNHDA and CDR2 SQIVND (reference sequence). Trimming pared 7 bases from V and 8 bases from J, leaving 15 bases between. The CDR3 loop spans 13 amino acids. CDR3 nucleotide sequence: TGTGCCAGTATCTCGGACCTGGGAGACACCATATATTTT. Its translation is CASISDLGDTIYF.

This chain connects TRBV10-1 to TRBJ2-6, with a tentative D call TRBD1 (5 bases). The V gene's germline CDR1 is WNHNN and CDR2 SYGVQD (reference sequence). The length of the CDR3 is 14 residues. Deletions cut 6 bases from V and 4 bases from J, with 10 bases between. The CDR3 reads CASSDSSGANVLTF. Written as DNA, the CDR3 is TGCGCCAGCAGCGACAGCTCCGGGGCCAACGTCCTGACTTTC.

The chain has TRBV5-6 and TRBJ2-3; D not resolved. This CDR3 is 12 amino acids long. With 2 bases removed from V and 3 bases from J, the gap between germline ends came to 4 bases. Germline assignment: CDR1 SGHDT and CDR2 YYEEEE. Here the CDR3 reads CASSFGTDTQYF. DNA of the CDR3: TGTGCCAGCAGCTTCGGGACAGATACGCAGTATTTT.

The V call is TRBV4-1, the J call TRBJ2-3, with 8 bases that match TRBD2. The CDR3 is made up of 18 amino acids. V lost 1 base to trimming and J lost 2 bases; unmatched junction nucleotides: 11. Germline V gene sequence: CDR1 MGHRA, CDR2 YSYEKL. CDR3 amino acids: CASSQVPGGGGTTDTQYF. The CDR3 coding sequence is TGCGCCAGCAGCCAAGTCCCCGGGGGCGGGGGGACCACAGATACGCAGTATTTT.

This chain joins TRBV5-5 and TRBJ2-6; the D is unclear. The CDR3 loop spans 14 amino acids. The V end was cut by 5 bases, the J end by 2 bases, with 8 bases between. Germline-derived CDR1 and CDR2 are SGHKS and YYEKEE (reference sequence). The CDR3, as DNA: TGTGCCAGCAGTTATGACACTGGGGCCAACGTCCTGACTTTC. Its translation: CASSYDTGANVLTF.

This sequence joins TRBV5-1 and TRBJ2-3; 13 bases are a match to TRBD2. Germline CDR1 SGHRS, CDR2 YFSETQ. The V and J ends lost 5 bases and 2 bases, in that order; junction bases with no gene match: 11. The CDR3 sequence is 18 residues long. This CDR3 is CASRLLGLAGFSTDTQYF. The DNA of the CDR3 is TGCGCCAGCAGACTGCTGGGACTAGCGGGGTTTTCCACAGATACGCAGTATTTT.

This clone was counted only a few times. In nucleotides, the CDR3 is TGTGCCTGGGGGACTGGGGCCCTCATGAACACTGAAGCTTTCTTT. It translates to CAWGTGALMNTEAFF. This chain uses TRBV30 with TRBJ1-1; D may be TRBD1 (5 bases). The CDR3 is made up of 15 amino acids. V lost 5 bases to trimming and J lost 0 bases, with 16 bases between them. Germline lookup yields CDR1 GTSNPN and CDR2 SVGIG (reference sequence).

The DNA for the CDR3 is TGTGCCAGCAGCCATCTAGCGGGGGGGCCTGGTACGCAGTATTTT. It specifies CASSHLAGGPGTQYF. This rearrangement joins TRBV3-1 (or the pseudogene TRBV3-2) to TRBJ2-3, with 12 bases aligning to TRBD2. V shed 3 bases and J 8 bases; nucleotides not matched to a gene: 6. The V gene's germline CDR1 is LGHDT and CDR2 YNNKEL (reference sequence). The CDR3 totals 15 residues.

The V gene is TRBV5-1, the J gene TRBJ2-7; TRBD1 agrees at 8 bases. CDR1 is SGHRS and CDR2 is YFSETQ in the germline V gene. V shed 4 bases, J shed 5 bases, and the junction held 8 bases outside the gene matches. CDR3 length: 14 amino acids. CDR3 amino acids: CASSVDRGGDEQYF. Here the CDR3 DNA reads TGCGCCAGCAGCGTCGACAGGGGTGGGGACGAGCAGTACTTC.

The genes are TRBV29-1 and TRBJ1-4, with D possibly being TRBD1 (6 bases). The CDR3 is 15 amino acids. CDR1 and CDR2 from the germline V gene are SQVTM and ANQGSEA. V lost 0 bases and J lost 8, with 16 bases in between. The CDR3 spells CSVEDGGGFKEKLFF. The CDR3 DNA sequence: TGCAGCGTTGAAGATGGGGGCGGGTTTAAGGAAAAACTGTTTTTT. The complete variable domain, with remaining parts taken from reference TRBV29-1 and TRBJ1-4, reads SAVISQKPSRDICQRGTSLTIQCQVDSQVTMMFWYRQQPGQSLTLIATANQGSEATYESGFVIDKFPISRPNLTFSTLTVSNMSPEDSSIYLCSVEDGGGFKEKLFFGSGTQLSVL.

The CDR3 reads CASSRGSSYNEQFF. CDR3 nucleotides: TGTGCCAGCAGCCGGGGAAGCTCCTACAATGAGCAGTTCTTC. The chain links TRBV11-3 to TRBJ2-1, with TRBD2 as a possible D gene (5 bases). V lost 5 bases, J lost 0 bases, and 8 bases lay in between. The CDR3 length is 14 residues. Germline assignment: CDR1 SGHNT and CDR2 YENEEA.

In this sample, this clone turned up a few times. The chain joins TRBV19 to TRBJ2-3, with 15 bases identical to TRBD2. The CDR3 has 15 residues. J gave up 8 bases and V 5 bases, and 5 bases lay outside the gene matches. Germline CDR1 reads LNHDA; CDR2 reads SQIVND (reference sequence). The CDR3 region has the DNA TGTGCCAGTAGTCCGGGACTAGCGGGGGGCGGTACGCAGTATTTT. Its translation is CASSPGLAGGGTQYF.

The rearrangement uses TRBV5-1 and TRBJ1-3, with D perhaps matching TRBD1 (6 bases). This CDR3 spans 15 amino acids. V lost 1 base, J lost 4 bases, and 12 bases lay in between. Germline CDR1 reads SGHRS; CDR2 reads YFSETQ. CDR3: CASSLMGAIGNTIYF. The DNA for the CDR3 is TGCGCCAGCAGCTTGATGGGGGCGATCGGAAACACCATATATTTT.

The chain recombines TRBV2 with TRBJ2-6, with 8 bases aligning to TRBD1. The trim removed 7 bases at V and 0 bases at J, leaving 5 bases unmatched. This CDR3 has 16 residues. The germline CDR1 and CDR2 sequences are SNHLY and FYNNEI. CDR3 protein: CASKDRVLSGANVLTF. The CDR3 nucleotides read TGTGCCAGCAAGGACAGGGTGCTCTCTGGGGCCAACGTCCTGACTTTC.

In nucleotides, the CDR3 is TGTGCCAGCAGCTTCGGGGGGTACGAGCAGTACTTC. Translation: CASSFGGYEQYF. V is TRBV5-4 and J is TRBJ2-7; 7 bases align to TRBD2. Trimming at V came to 2 bases and at J to 4 bases, leaving 0 bases not matched to a gene. This CDR3 is 12 amino acids long. From germline, CDR1 is SGHNT and CDR2 YYREEE (reference sequence).

Written as DNA, the CDR3 is TGTGCCAGTAGACCTGGGGACACGAGGTTCGAGCAGTACTTC. It is translated as CASRPGDTRFEQYF. The rearrangement joins TRBV19 to TRBJ2-7; D may be TRBD1 (6 bases). Germline loops: CDR1 LNHDA, CDR2 SQIVND (reference sequence). CDR3 length: 14 amino acids. V lost 6 bases, J lost 6 bases, and 18 bases lay in between. The full variable domain, its missing parts supplied by reference TRBV19 and TRBJ2-7, is DGGITQSPKYLFRKEGQNVTLSCEQNLNHDAMYWYRQDPGQGLRLIYYSQIVNDFQKGDIAEGYSVSREKKESFPLTVTSAQKNPTAFYLCASRPGDTRFEQYFGPGTRLTVT.

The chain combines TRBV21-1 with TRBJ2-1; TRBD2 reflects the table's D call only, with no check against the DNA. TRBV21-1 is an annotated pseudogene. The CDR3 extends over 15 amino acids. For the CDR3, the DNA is TGTGCCAGCAGCATACGTCCAGCGGAGGTAAATGAGCAGTTCTTC. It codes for CASSIRPAEVNEQFF.

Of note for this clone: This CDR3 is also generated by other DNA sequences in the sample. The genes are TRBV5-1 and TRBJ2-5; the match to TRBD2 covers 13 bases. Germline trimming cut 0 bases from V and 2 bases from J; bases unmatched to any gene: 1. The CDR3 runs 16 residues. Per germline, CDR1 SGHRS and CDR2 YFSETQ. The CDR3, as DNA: TGCGCCAGCAGCTTGGGACTAGCGGGGGGTCAAGAGACCCAGTACTTC. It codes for CASSLGLAGGQETQYF.